This entry concerns a single TCR beta chain. Antigen specificity is unknown. Vbeta (60) and Jbeta (13) primers were used in the PCR. This table comes from immunoSEQ multiplex PCR, and its TCRdb copy is limited to in-frame clones, with some not included. Counted here are 200,000 to 250,000 clones, 76% occurring once; the ten biggest clones make up 0.63%. The data stem from a study of cytomegalovirus exposure and HLA in healthy donors. Whole-study results and caveats: As was reported, the classifier diagnosed cytomegalovirus status with high specificity and sensitivity. Investigators reported fewer than 200 TCR beta chains as tied to cytomegalovirus.

V trimming: 3 bases; J trimming: 4 bases; junction bases outside the gene matches: 11. CDR3 length equals 17 residues. Germline CDR1 reads SEHNR; CDR2 reads FQNEAQ (reference sequence). V usage is TRBV7-9 and J usage is TRBJ2-3; TRBD2 agrees at 9 bases. The clonotype originates from a young man in good health and CMV-seronegative. The sample consisted of PBMCs. The CDR3 reads CASSLGVAGAGADTQYF. The DNA for the CDR3 is TGTGCCAGCAGCTTGGGAGTAGCGGGAGCGGGTGCAGATACGCAGTATTTT.